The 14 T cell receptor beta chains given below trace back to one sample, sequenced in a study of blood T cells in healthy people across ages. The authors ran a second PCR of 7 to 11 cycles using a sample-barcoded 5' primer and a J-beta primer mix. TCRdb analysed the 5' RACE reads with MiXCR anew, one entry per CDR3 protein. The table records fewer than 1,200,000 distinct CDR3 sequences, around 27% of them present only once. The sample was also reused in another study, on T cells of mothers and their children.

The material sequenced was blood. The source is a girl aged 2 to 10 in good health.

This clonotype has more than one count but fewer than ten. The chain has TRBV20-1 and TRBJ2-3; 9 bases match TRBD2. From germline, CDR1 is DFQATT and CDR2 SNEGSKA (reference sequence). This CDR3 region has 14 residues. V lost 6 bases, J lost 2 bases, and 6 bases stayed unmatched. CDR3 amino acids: CSANLAGNTDTQYF. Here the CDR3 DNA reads TGCAGTGCAAATCTAGCGGGGAACACAGATACGCAGTATTTT.

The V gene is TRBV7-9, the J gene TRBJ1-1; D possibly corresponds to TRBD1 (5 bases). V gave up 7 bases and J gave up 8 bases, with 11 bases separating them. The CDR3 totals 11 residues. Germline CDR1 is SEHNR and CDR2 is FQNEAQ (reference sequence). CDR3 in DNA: TGTGCCAGCACTACGGGGCCCGAAGCTTTCTTT. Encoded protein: CASTTGPEAFF.

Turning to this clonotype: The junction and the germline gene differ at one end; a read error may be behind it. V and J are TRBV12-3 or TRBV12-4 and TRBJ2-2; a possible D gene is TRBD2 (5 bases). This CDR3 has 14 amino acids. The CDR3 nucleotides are TGTGCCAGTAATGAGTGGGCCCCGGTCGGGGAGCCGTTTTTT. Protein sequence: CASNEWAPVGEPFF.

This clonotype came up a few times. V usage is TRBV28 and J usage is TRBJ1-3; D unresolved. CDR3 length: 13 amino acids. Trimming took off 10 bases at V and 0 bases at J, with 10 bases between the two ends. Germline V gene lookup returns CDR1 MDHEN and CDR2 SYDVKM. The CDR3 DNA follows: TGTGCCACCCAAGCGAGCTCTGGAAACACCATATATTTT. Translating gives CATQASSGNTIYF.

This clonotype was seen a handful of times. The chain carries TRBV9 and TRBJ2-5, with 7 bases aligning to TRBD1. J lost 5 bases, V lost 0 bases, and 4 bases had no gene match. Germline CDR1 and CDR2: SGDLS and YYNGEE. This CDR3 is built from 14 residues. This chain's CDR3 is CASSVADRAETQYF. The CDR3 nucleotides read TGTGCCAGCAGCGTAGCAGACAGGGCGGAGACCCAGTACTTC.

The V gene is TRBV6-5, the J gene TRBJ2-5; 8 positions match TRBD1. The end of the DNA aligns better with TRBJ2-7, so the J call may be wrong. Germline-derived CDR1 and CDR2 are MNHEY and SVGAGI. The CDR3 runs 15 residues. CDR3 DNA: TGTGCCAGCACCCAGGGGGCCTGGCTGCGGTCCGAGCAGTACTTC. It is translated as CASTQGAWLRSEQYF.

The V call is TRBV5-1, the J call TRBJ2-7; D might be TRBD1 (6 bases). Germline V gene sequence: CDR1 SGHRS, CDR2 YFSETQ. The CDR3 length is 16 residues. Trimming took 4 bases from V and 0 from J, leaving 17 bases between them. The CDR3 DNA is TGCGCCAGCAGCGGGGGCAGTTATGGCCTCTCCTACGAGCAGTACTTC. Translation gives CASSGGSYGLSYEQYF.

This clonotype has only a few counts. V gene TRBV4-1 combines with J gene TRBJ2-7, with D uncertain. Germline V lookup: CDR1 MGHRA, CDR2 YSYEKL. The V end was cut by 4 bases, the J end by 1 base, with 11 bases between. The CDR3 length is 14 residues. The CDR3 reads CASSLQLGSYEQYF. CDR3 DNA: TGCGCCAGCAGCCTACAATTGGGGTCCTACGAGCAGTACTTC.

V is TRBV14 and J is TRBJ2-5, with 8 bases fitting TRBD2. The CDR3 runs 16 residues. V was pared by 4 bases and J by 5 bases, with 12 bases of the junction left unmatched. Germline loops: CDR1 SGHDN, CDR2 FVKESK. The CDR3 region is CASSLISGSLGETQYF. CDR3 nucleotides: TGTGCCAGCAGCCTTATCAGCGGGAGCCTTGGTGAGACCCAGTACTTC.

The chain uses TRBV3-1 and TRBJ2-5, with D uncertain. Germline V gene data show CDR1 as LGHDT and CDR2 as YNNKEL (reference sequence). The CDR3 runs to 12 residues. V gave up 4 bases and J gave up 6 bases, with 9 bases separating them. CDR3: CASSPIGKTQYF. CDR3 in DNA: TGTGCCAGCAGCCCCATCGGCAAGACCCAGTACTTC.

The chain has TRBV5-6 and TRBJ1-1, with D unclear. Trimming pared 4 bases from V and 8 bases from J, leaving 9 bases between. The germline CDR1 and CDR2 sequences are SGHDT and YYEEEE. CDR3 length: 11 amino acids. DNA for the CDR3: TGTGCCAGCAGCGATTACTGGGAAGCTTTCTTT. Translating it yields CASSDYWEAFF.

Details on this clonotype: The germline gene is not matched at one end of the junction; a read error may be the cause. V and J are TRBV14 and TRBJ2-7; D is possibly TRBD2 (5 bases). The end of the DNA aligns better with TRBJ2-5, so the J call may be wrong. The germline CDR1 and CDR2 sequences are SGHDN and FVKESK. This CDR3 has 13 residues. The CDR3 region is CAGSPLGEETQYF. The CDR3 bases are TGTGCCGGCAGCCCCCTCGGGGAAGAGACCCAGTACTTC.

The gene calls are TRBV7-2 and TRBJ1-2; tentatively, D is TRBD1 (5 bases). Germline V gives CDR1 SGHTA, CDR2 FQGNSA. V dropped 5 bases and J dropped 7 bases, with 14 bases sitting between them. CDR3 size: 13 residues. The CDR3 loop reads CASSQTQGIGYTF. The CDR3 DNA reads TGTGCCAGCAGCCAAACCCAGGGAATTGGCTACACCTTC.

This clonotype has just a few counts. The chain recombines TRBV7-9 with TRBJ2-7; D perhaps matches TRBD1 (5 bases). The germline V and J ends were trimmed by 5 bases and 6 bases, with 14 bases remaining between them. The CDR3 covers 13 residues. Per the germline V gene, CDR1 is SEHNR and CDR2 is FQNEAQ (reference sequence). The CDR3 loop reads CASSPTAQSEQYF. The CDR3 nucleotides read TGTGCCAGCAGCCCGACAGCGCAGAGCGAGCAGTACTTC.